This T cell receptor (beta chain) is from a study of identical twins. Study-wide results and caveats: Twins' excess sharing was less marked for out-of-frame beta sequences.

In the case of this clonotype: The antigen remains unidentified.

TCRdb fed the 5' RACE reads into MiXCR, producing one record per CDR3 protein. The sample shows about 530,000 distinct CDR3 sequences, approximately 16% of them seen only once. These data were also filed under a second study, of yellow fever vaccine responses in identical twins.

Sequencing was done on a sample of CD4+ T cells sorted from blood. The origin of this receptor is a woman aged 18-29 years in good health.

The CDR3 here is CASSEELGAFF. Written as DNA, the CDR3 is TGTGCCAGCAGTGAAGAGCTCGGGGCTTTCTTT. The rearrangement links TRBV2 to TRBJ1-1; no clear D gene. Per germline, CDR1 SNHLY and CDR2 FYNNEI. This CDR3 contains 11 residues. V gave up 1 base and J gave up 11 bases, with 8 bases separating them.